These 30 T cell receptor beta chains were all obtained from the same sample, sequenced in a study of response to subunit inactivated influenza vaccine. MiXCR was run by TCRdb on the RT-PCR reads, yielding one entry per CDR3 protein. The repertoire consists of around 520,000 distinct CDR3 sequences, with 25% occurring once and the leading ten covering under 2.5%. The starting material was CD4+ T cells sorted from PBMCs, obtained around 5 days after vaccination. The receptors derive from a man aged 50 to 59 who received an inactivated influenza vaccine.

V and J are TRBV28 and TRBJ2-5; maybe TRBD2 (6 bases). The germline CDR1 and CDR2 sequences are MDHEN and SYDVKM. The CDR3 contains 16 residues. V was clipped by 4 bases and J by 4 bases, with 19 bases between them. The CDR3 DNA reads TGTGCCAGCAGTTCATCCGGGACTCCGAAATTAGAGACCCAGTACTTC. Translated: CASSSSGTPKLETQYF. Full variable domain (outside the CDR3, taken from reference TRBV28 and TRBJ2-5): DVKVTQSSRYLVKRTGEKVFLECVQDMDHENMFWYRQDPGLGLRLIYFSYDVKMKEKGDIPEGYSVSREKKERFSLILESASTNQTSMYLCASSSSGTPKLETQYFGPGTRLLVL.

Only a few counts were recorded for this clonotype. The chain combines TRBV7-6 with TRBJ2-7; D remains unclear. Germline V gene data show CDR1 as SGHVS and CDR2 as FNYEAQ. CDR3 size: 12 residues. Trimming pared 4 bases from V and 6 bases from J, leaving 10 bases between. The CDR3 region is CASSSGVSEQYF. The CDR3 nucleotides are TGTGCCAGCAGCTCCGGAGTAAGCGAGCAGTACTTC.

This clonotype was seen only a few times. The V and J genes are TRBV20-1 and TRBJ2-3; D is ambiguous. The CDR3 loop spans 12 amino acids. Germline V CDR1 and CDR2: DFQATT, SNEGSKA (reference sequence). Trimming cost V 3 bases and J 3 bases, with 7 bases left between them. CDR3 DNA: TGCAGTGCTAGCGTGGGGACAGATACGCAGTATTTT. Translating gives CSASVGTDTQYF.

The chain has TRBV7-2 and TRBJ2-5, with TRBD1 as a possible D gene (5 bases). CDR1 and CDR2 from the germline V gene are SGHTA and FQGNSA. This CDR3 contains 15 residues. The V gene lost 6 bases and the J gene lost 6 bases, with 20 bases spanning the gap. The CDR3 spells CASSSDRWAWQTQYF. CDR3 in DNA: TGTGCCAGCAGTTCCGACAGATGGGCGTGGCAGACCCAGTACTTC.

This clonotype occurred a few times. The rearrangement uses TRBV24-1 and TRBJ2-3; D is undetermined. Per the germline V gene, CDR1 is KGHDR and CDR2 is SFDVKD. Trimming pared 10 bases from V and 0 bases from J, leaving 13 bases between. This CDR3 is 14 amino acids long. CDR3 nucleotides: TGTGCCACTGGGTTAGGCTCTAGCACAGATACGCAGTATTTT. Translating gives CATGLGSSTDTQYF.

This clonotype was counted a few times. The rearrangement joins TRBV29-1 to TRBJ2-5; TRBD1 matches at 7 bases. The junction had 7 bases not matched to a gene; V was cut back by 6 bases and J by 3 bases. CDR3 length equals 13 residues. Germline V gene sequence: CDR1 SQVTM, CDR2 ANQGSEA. CDR3 in amino acids: CSVRGQTEETQYF. CDR3 DNA sequence: TGCAGCGTAAGGGGACAGACCGAAGAGACCCAGTACTTC.

The chain carries TRBV20-1 and TRBJ2-3; 7 nucleotides agree with TRBD2. Losses at the gene ends were 2 bases for V and 0 bases for J; bases not matched to a gene: 11. In germline, CDR1 is DFQATT, CDR2 SNEGSKA (reference sequence). The CDR3 has 17 amino acids. CDR3 region: CSARKAGLILSTDTQYF. CDR3 DNA sequence: TGCAGTGCTAGAAAAGCGGGACTAATCCTTAGCACAGATACGCAGTATTTT.

A remark on this clonotype: Relative to the germline gene, one junction end is altered; a read error may explain this. This sequence joins TRBV3-1 and TRBJ2-7, with TRBD2 as a possible D gene (5 bases). This CDR3 is 12 amino acids long. Germline CDR1 LGHDT, CDR2 YNNKEL (reference sequence). The CDR3 DNA reads TGTGCCAGCAGCCAGGGAGTTTACGAGCTGTACTTC. Translated, it gives CASSQGVYELYF.

The chain carries TRBV28 and TRBJ2-5, with D possibly being TRBD1 or TRBD2 (5 bases each). The CDR3 is made up of 15 amino acids. The germline gives CDR1 MDHEN, CDR2 SYDVKM. V was pared by 6 bases and J by 2 bases, with 16 bases between. The CDR3: CASSSGSLGQETQYF. The CDR3 DNA is TGTGCCAGCAGCTCAGGGAGTTTGGGACAAGAGACCCAGTACTTC.

This chain connects TRBV29-1 to TRBJ1-1; D remains unclear. Trimming took 4 bases from V and 0 from J, leaving 9 bases between them. The CDR3 consists of 13 residues. From germline, CDR1 is SQVTM and CDR2 ANQGSEA. CDR3 DNA: TGCAGCGTTGCTTTACGCATGAACACTGAAGCTTTCTTT. The encoded protein is CSVALRMNTEAFF.

The chain recombines TRBV7-8 with TRBJ2-7; D may be TRBD2 (5 bases). The germline V gene encodes CDR1 SGHVS and CDR2 FQNEAQ. V dropped 5 bases and J dropped 3 bases, with 17 bases sitting between them. The CDR3 has 15 amino acids. In DNA form, the CDR3 reads TGTGCCAGCAGCCCCAGGAACCGGGAACTCTACGAGCAGTACTTC. Translating gives CASSPRNRELYEQYF.

The table lists this clonotype with many counts. The rearrangement joins TRBV12-3 or TRBV12-4 to TRBJ1-2; TRBD1 agrees at 7 bases. There are 13 residues in the CDR3. The V segment lost 6 bases and the J segment 7 bases; nucleotides outside the gene matches: 8. As DNA, the CDR3 is TGTGCCAGCAGCCCGACAGGGTTCGGTGGCTACACCTTC. This translates into CASSPTGFGGYTF.

The gene calls are TRBV7-2 and TRBJ1-1; D is ambiguous. Looked up from germline, CDR1 is SGHTA and CDR2 is FQGNSA. V dropped 1 base and J dropped 7 bases, with 13 bases sitting between them. The CDR3 has 14 amino acids. CDR3 nucleotide sequence: TGTGCCAGCAGCTTAGAGGCACGAGCGAGTGAAGCTTTCTTT. Translating gives CASSLEARASEAFF.

J is TRBJ2-2 and V is TRBV5-5; D remains unclear. V was shortened by 1 base and J by 1 base, with 8 bases between the two germline ends. The germline V gene has CDR1 SGHKS and CDR2 YYEKEE (reference sequence). The CDR3 runs 15 residues. The CDR3 loop reads CASSLMPGNTGELFF. DNA for the CDR3: TGTGCCAGCAGCTTGATGCCGGGGAACACCGGGGAGCTGTTTTTT.

A few counts support this clonotype. The CDR3 coding sequence is TGTGCCAGCAGCTCCGGTCCCCTACGAGGGCAGTACTTC. Translated: CASSSGPLRGQYF. This sequence joins TRBV9 and TRBJ2-7; D is unclear. The CDR3 is 13 residues long. The germline V and J ends were trimmed by 4 bases and 9 bases, with 17 bases remaining between them. CDR1 is SGDLS and CDR2 is YYNGEE in the germline V gene.

J is TRBJ2-5 and V is TRBV29-1, with no clear D. Trimming left V 4 bases short and J 7 bases short, with 13 bases between. Germline V lookup: CDR1 SQVTM, CDR2 ANQGSEA. The CDR3 covers 12 residues. CDR3 sequence (DNA): TGCAGCGTTGCTTTCATGGGTGGGACCCAGTACTTC. Protein sequence: CSVAFMGGTQYF.

V is TRBV7-8 and J is TRBJ2-7; 7 bases are shared with TRBD1. The germline V gene encodes CDR1 SGHVS and CDR2 FQNEAQ. The ends lost 5 bases at V and 2 bases at J; junction bases unmatched: 9. This CDR3 is 15 amino acids long. The CDR3 reads CASSPRRDRTYEQYF. In nucleotides, the CDR3 is TGTGCCAGCAGCCCAAGACGGGACAGAACCTACGAGCAGTACTTC.

This clonotype was seen only a few times. The CDR3 coding sequence is TGCAGCGTTAGACAGGCCTTGTCCTACGAGCAGTACTTC. As protein: CSVRQALSYEQYF. The chain joins TRBV29-1 to TRBJ2-7, with D possibly matching TRBD1 (6 bases). V lost 5 bases to trimming and J lost 1 base, with 12 bases between them. Germline V CDR1 and CDR2: SQVTM, ANQGSEA. CDR3 length equals 13 residues.

This clonotype was observed at least ten times. The chain employs TRBV5-1 and TRBJ2-1, with a possible D match to TRBD1 (5 bases). The CDR3 is 14 residues long. Germline CDR1 SGHRS, CDR2 YFSETQ. V lost 2 bases and J 11 bases, leaving 17 bases between the germline ends. CDR3 sequence: CASSFNPDRQQQFF. The CDR3 bases are TGCGCCAGCAGCTTTAACCCGGATCGACAGCAGCAGTTCTTC.

This clonotype occurred many times. The chain couples TRBV12-3 or TRBV12-4 to TRBJ1-2; perhaps TRBD1 as D (6 bases). Deletions cut 3 bases from V and 8 bases from J, with 13 bases between. This CDR3 is built from 13 residues. The CDR3 bases are TGTGCCAGCAGTTTTGTGGGACAAGGAGGCTACACCTTC. Amino acid sequence: CASSFVGQGGYTF.

Ten or more counts support this clonotype. The chain has TRBV6-6 and TRBJ1-3, with D possibly TRBD1 on 5 matching bases. Deletions cut 6 bases from V and 8 bases from J, with 14 bases between. The germline CDR1 and CDR2 sequences are MNHNY and SVGAGI (reference sequence). The CDR3 is made up of 13 amino acids. CDR3 in amino acids: CASSHPEGYTIYF. CDR3 coding DNA: TGTGCCAGCAGCCACCCCGAGGGGTACACCATATATTTT.

CDR3 residues: CASSLEGQLSETQYF. In DNA form, the CDR3 reads TGCGCCAGCAGCTTGGAGGGGCAGCTCTCAGAGACCCAGTACTTC. The chain couples TRBV5-1 to TRBJ2-5; a possible D gene is TRBD1 (5 bases). V was cut by 0 bases and J by 4 bases, with 13 bases left in between. The CDR3 contains 15 residues. Germline CDR1 reads SGHRS; CDR2 reads YFSETQ.

This clonotype was seen a handful of times. The chain uses TRBV7-2 and TRBJ2-5; possible D gene TRBD2, 5 bases. From germline, CDR1 is SGHTA and CDR2 FQGNSA. The CDR3 is made up of 16 amino acids. The V end lost 1 base, the J end lost 1 base, and 13 bases lay between the germline ends. In DNA, the CDR3 is TGTGCCAGCAGCTTAGATTTCCGGCTAGCCCAAGAGACCCAGTACTTC. This translates into CASSLDFRLAQETQYF.

V gene TRBV24-1 combines with J gene TRBJ2-1; 13 bases map to TRBD2. With 4 bases clipped from V and 12 bases from J, the junction kept 11 bases outside the gene matches. The CDR3 has 16 residues. Germline V gene lookup returns CDR1 KGHDR and CDR2 SFDVKD. In DNA form, the CDR3 reads TGTGCCACCAGTGACCGAGGGACTAGCGGGGCCACTAGGCAGTTCTTC. Amino acids: CATSDRGTSGATRQFF.

The chain combines TRBV20-1 with TRBJ2-1, with 11 bases matching TRBD2. V was pared by 2 bases and J by 13 bases, with 16 bases of the junction left unmatched. Per the germline V gene, CDR1 is DFQATT and CDR2 is SNEGSKA (reference sequence). This CDR3 is built from 16 residues. The CDR3 here is CSARSPSSGRQGDQFF. The CDR3 DNA follows: TGCAGTGCTAGATCCCCTTCTAGCGGGAGGCAGGGTGACCAGTTCTTC.

The chain combines TRBV28 with TRBJ2-1; the match to TRBD2 covers 8 bases. V shed 5 bases, J shed 8 bases, and the junction held 8 bases outside the gene matches. The CDR3 consists of 14 residues. CDR1 is MDHEN and CDR2 is SYDVKM in the germline V gene. The CDR3 loop reads CASSEAGESYEQFF. In DNA, the CDR3 is TGTGCCAGCAGTGAAGCGGGAGAAAGTTATGAGCAGTTCTTC.

This clonotype was detected ten times or more. This rearrangement joins TRBV20-1 to TRBJ2-3, with TRBD2 matching 9 bases. The J segment lost 2 bases and the V segment lost 0 bases, leaving 6 bases of the junction unmatched. The CDR3 runs 16 residues. CDR1 is DFQATT, CDR2 SNEGSKA, per germline (reference sequence). CDR3 region: CSARDRLAGYTDTQYF. Written as DNA, the CDR3 is TGCAGTGCTAGAGATCGGCTAGCGGGGTACACAGATACGCAGTATTTT.

This clonotype was counted between two and nine times. The CDR3, as DNA: TGCAGTGCTGCTGACATGATAGAGACCCAGTACTTC. Its translation is CSAADMIETQYF. The J gene is TRBJ2-5, the V gene TRBV20-1; no reliable D call. V lost 5 bases and J 4 bases, leaving 11 bases between the germline ends. Per germline, CDR1 DFQATT and CDR2 SNEGSKA (reference sequence). CDR3 length equals 12 residues.

The genes are TRBV7-9 and TRBJ2-1; 8 bases are a match to TRBD1. The V segment lost 3 bases and the J segment 3 bases; nucleotides outside the gene matches: 4. This CDR3 is built from 15 residues. Per germline, CDR1 SEHNR and CDR2 FQNEAQ (reference sequence). This chain's CDR3 is CASSFLGQGYNEQFF. The CDR3 region has the DNA TGTGCCAGCAGCTTCCTCGGACAGGGCTACAATGAGCAGTTCTTC.

This chain links TRBV9 with TRBJ2-5, with a possible D match to TRBD2 (5 bases). With 0 bases removed from V and 2 bases from J, the gap between germline ends came to 11 bases. Germline V gives CDR1 SGDLS, CDR2 YYNGEE. This CDR3 comprises 15 residues. Here the CDR3 DNA reads TGTGCCAGCAGCGTAGGAGGGCTGAGACAAGAGACCCAGTACTTC. Encoded protein: CASSVGGLRQETQYF. The whole variable domain, filled in from reference TRBV9 and TRBJ2-5, reads DSGVTQTPKHLITATGQRVTLRCSPRSGDLSVYWYQQSLDQGLQFLIQYYNGEERAKGNILERFSAQQFPDLHSELNLSSLELGDSALYFCASSVGGLRQETQYFGPGTRLLVL.